These 30 T cell receptor beta chains share one sample of origin, sequenced in a study of T cells in localized non-small cell lung cancer. TCRdb's table, derived via immunoSEQ multiplex PCR, lists solely in-frame clones and lacks some. The sample has 45,000 or so clones, 91% seen once; the top ten hold 10%. Sample: PBMCs, taken before any cancer treatment. The receptor source for this set is a woman aged 35-70 years with stage II lung adenocarcinoma.

The chain employs TRBV2 and TRBJ1-2; possible D gene TRBD1, 5 bases. V was cut by 8 bases and J by 4 bases, with 8 bases left in between. CDR3 length: 11 amino acids. Per the germline V gene, CDR1 is SNHLY and CDR2 is FYNNEI. The CDR3 nucleotides read TGTGCCAGCGCAGGGCCCTATGGCTACACCTTC. Translated, it gives CASAGPYGYTF.

The rearrangement links TRBV6-1 to TRBJ1-6, with TRBD1 matching 11 bases. CDR1 is MNHNS, CDR2 SASEGT, per germline. Germline trimming cut 2 bases from V and 1 base from J; bases unmatched to any gene: 16. This CDR3 region has 22 residues. The CDR3, as DNA: TGTGCCAGCAGTGAATTGGGCGGACAGGGGGCCAGTTTTTTGTCCTATAATTCACCCCTCCACTTT. It yields the protein CASSELGGQGASFLSYNSPLHF.

The chain has TRBV27 and TRBJ2-7; the D gene could be TRBD1 or TRBD2 (6 bases each). This CDR3 is 17 amino acids long. Deletions cut 5 bases from V and 3 bases from J, with 23 bases between. Germline V lookup: CDR1 MNHEY, CDR2 SMNVEV (reference sequence). Here the CDR3 reads CASSPPPGARSFYEQYF. DNA of the CDR3: TGTGCCAGCAGTCCACCCCCGGGGGCGCGGTCATTCTACGAGCAGTACTTC.

CDR3 in DNA: TGCGCCAGCAGCTGGGGACAGGGCGACACCGGGGAGCTGTTTTTT. Translation: CASSWGQGDTGELFF. The rearrangement links TRBV5-1 to TRBJ2-2, with 9 bases aligning to TRBD1. CDR1 is SGHRS, CDR2 YFSETQ, per germline. Germline trimming cut 3 bases from V and 3 bases from J; bases unmatched to any gene: 3. The CDR3 covers 15 residues.

The rearrangement joins TRBV6-5 to TRBJ2-7; D ambiguous. Germline loops: CDR1 MNHEY, CDR2 SVGAGI. Between the trimmed V and J ends, which lost 5 bases and 0 bases, there was a span of 11 bases. CDR3 length: 14 residues. CDR3 nucleotides: TGTGCCAGCAGTGCTCTGAGGAGCTCCTACGAGCAGTACTTC. Translating gives CASSALRSSYEQYF.

The chain combines TRBV6-5 with TRBJ1-2; D might be TRBD1 (5 bases). V lost 5 bases and J lost 1, with 14 bases in between. CDR1 is MNHEY, CDR2 SVGAGI, per germline. The CDR3 is 15 residues long. CDR3 sequence reads: CASSPPTAFNYGYTF. The CDR3 DNA reads TGTGCCAGCAGTCCCCCGACAGCGTTTAACTATGGCTACACCTTC.

The genes are TRBV29-1 and TRBJ1-5, with 8 bases fitting TRBD1. In germline, CDR1 is SQVTM, CDR2 ANQGSEA. CDR3 length: 14 amino acids. The trim removed 7 bases at V and 0 bases at J, leaving 5 bases unmatched. CDR3 amino acids: CSARTGNSNQPQHF. The CDR3 bases are TGCAGCGCCCGGACAGGGAATAGCAATCAGCCCCAGCATTTT.

The chain links TRBV19 to TRBJ2-2, with D uncertain. CDR1 is LNHDA, CDR2 SQIVND, per germline (reference sequence). The V and J ends lost 5 bases and 4 bases respectively, with 11 bases between them. The CDR3 is 14 residues long. This chain's CDR3 is CASSAIKFTGELFF. The CDR3 DNA is TGTGCCAGTAGTGCTATTAAGTTCACCGGGGAGCTGTTTTTT.

This chain joins TRBV29-1 and TRBJ2-7; possibly TRBD2 for D (6 bases). Trimming shortened V by 5 bases and J by 7 bases, and 15 bases separated the two germline ends. This CDR3 has 12 amino acids. Germline V gene sequence: CDR1 SQVTM, CDR2 ANQGSEA. The CDR3 protein is CSVQSGGSEQYF. DNA for the CDR3: TGCAGCGTTCAAAGTGGGGGGAGTGAGCAGTACTTC.

The chain has TRBV28 and TRBJ2-1, with TRBD1 as a possible D gene (6 bases). The V and J ends lost 7 bases and 3 bases respectively, with 13 bases between them. The CDR3 runs 14 residues. Germline CDR1 is MDHEN and CDR2 is SYDVKM. The CDR3: CASTLTGGYNEQFF. CDR3 bases: TGTGCCAGCACCCTGACAGGCGGCTACAATGAGCAGTTCTTC.

This clone came up a few times. The chain carries TRBV28 and TRBJ2-1; 8 bases fit TRBD2. Germline-derived CDR1 and CDR2 are MDHEN and SYDVKM. The CDR3 is 14 residues long. Losses at the gene ends were 5 bases for V and 4 bases for J; bases not matched to a gene: 4. The CDR3 DNA sequence: TGTGCCAGCAGTGAAGCGGGGGTTTACAATGAGCAGTTCTTC. Protein sequence: CASSEAGVYNEQFF.

The rearrangement uses TRBV11-2 and TRBJ2-7; D is undetermined. Trimming removed 1 base at V and 1 base at J, with 5 bases between. Looked up from germline, CDR1 is SGHAT and CDR2 is FQNNGV. The CDR3 loop spans 13 amino acids. This CDR3 is CASSLGGSYEQYF. The CDR3 nucleotides read TGTGCCAGCAGCTTAGGGGGATCCTACGAGCAGTACTTC. Looking up the rest from reference TRBV11-2 and TRBJ2-7 gives the full variable domain: EAGVAQSPRYKIIEKRQSVAFWCNPISGHATLYWYQQILGQGPKLLIQFQNNGVVDDSQLPKDRFSAERLKGVDSTLKIQPAKLEDSAVYLCASSLGGSYEQYFGPGTRLTVT.

The genes are TRBV27 and TRBJ2-7; 10 bases are a match to TRBD1. With 5 bases clipped from V and 9 bases from J, the junction kept 7 bases outside the gene matches. The CDR3 is made up of 13 amino acids. From germline, CDR1 is MNHEY and CDR2 SMNVEV (reference sequence). Here the CDR3 reads CASSPGTGDWQYF. For the CDR3, the DNA is TGTGCCAGCAGTCCCGGGACAGGGGATTGGCAGTACTTC.

This chain links TRBV18 with TRBJ1-2; D is ambiguous. In germline, CDR1 is KGHSH, CDR2 LQKENI. V lost 2 bases to trimming and J lost 6 bases, with 19 bases between them. CDR3 length: 16 amino acids. The DNA of the CDR3 is TGTGCCAGCTCACCAAGCGTCTACTCCCTATCCCATGGCTACACCTTC. Amino acid sequence: CASSPSVYSLSHGYTF.

The chain uses TRBV5-1 and TRBJ2-7; the D gene is possibly TRBD2 (7 bases). Germline CDR1 reads SGHRS; CDR2 reads YFSETQ. Trimming took off 1 base at V and 2 bases at J, with 13 bases between the two ends. This CDR3 is 15 amino acids long. CDR3 coding DNA: TGCGCCAGCAGCTTGAGGGGGGGCTCCACCTACGAGCAGTACTTC. It codes for CASSLRGGSTYEQYF.

The V call is TRBV5-1, the J call TRBJ1-6, with 9 positions matching TRBD1. V shed 4 bases, J shed 9 bases, and the junction held 8 bases outside the gene matches. Germline CDR1 SGHRS, CDR2 YFSETQ. This CDR3 is built from 15 residues. This chain's CDR3 is CASSPSQGAGSPLHF. CDR3 nucleotides: TGCGCCAGCAGCCCATCACAGGGGGCAGGTTCACCCCTCCACTTT.

V gene TRBV11-2 combines with J gene TRBJ2-7; 7 bases are shared with TRBD2. CDR1 and CDR2 (germline): SGHAT, FQNNGV. The CDR3 contains 12 residues. Trimming cost V 5 bases and J 3 bases; bases outside gene matches: 1. This chain's CDR3 is CASSRGDYEQYF. Written as DNA, the CDR3 is TGTGCCAGCAGCCGGGGGGACTACGAGCAGTACTTC.

This clone appeared a single time. The chain is built from TRBV27 and TRBJ2-3, with TRBD2 matching 12 bases. The germline V gene has CDR1 MNHEY and CDR2 SMNVEV (reference sequence). V shed 7 bases and J 5 bases; nucleotides not matched to a gene: 7. There are 15 residues in the CDR3. The CDR3 region is CASIPSGLAGDTQYF. In DNA, the CDR3 is TGTGCCAGCATCCCTTCGGGACTAGCGGGAGATACGCAGTATTTT.

The chain carries TRBV18 and TRBJ1-4; 11 nucleotides match TRBD1. Per germline, CDR1 KGHSH and CDR2 LQKENI. The CDR3 contains 19 residues. V was pared by 1 base and J by 0 bases, with 7 bases of the junction left unmatched. This CDR3 is CASSPRTGGAWATNEKLFF. The CDR3 nucleotides are TGTGCCAGCTCACCACGGACAGGGGGCGCATGGGCAACTAATGAAAAACTGTTTTTT.

The CDR3 here is CASSLDWQGPRDEQFF. As DNA, the CDR3 is TGTGCCAGCAGCTTAGATTGGCAGGGCCCCCGGGATGAGCAGTTCTTC. This chain connects TRBV11-2 to TRBJ2-1, with D maybe TRBD1 (5 bases). CDR3 length: 16 amino acids. Trimming pared 0 bases from V and 8 bases from J, leaving 17 bases between. Germline V gene lookup returns CDR1 SGHAT and CDR2 FQNNGV. Filled out from reference TRBV11-2 and TRBJ2-1, the complete variable domain reads EAGVAQSPRYKIIEKRQSVAFWCNPISGHATLYWYQQILGQGPKLLIQFQNNGVVDDSQLPKDRFSAERLKGVDSTLKIQPAKLEDSAVYLCASSLDWQGPRDEQFFGPGTRLTVL.

This chain joins TRBV25-1 and TRBJ2-1; 8 bases map to TRBD1. The CDR3 contains 15 residues. CDR1 is MGHDK, CDR2 SYGVNS, per germline. V lost 1 base, J lost 2 bases, and 1 base stayed unmatched. DNA of the CDR3: TGTGCCAGCAGTGAATGGACAGGGACCTACAATGAGCAGTTCTTC. It is translated as CASSEWTGTYNEQFF. Variable domain in full (rest from reference TRBV25-1 and TRBJ2-1): EADIYQTPRYLVIGTGKKITLECSQTMGHDKMYWYQQDPGMELHLIHYSYGVNSTEKGDLSSESTVSRIRTEHFPLTLESARPSHTSQYLCASSEWTGTYNEQFFGPGTRLTVL.

The chain employs TRBV28 and TRBJ2-7; D gene uncertain. V was shortened by 4 bases and J by 5 bases, with 9 bases between the two germline ends. This CDR3 comprises 12 residues. The germline V gene has CDR1 MDHEN and CDR2 SYDVKM. DNA of the CDR3: TGTGCCAGCAGTTCCCCGAGGAACGAGCAGTACTTC. Translated: CASSSPRNEQYF.

CDR3 region: CASRRDRNTEAFF. Here the CDR3 DNA reads TGTGCCAGCAGGCGGGACAGGAACACTGAAGCTTTCTTT. The chain recombines TRBV6-5 with TRBJ1-1; 7 nucleotides line up with TRBD1. Germline CDR1 and CDR2: MNHEY and SVGAGI. The V gene end was trimmed by 6 bases and the J gene end by 1 base; junction bases not matched to a gene: 2. The CDR3 has 13 residues.

This clone was counted a single time. This chain uses TRBV7-9 with TRBJ2-3; D gene ambiguous. The CDR3 is 10 amino acids. Trimming removed 4 bases at V and 8 bases at J, with 4 bases between. The V gene's germline CDR1 is SEHNR and CDR2 FQNEAQ (reference sequence). The CDR3 here is CASSYTTQYF. CDR3 DNA sequence: TGTGCCAGCAGCTATACTACGCAGTATTTT.

The chain carries TRBV28 and TRBJ2-2; a possible D gene is TRBD1 (6 bases). Germline V gene data show CDR1 as MDHEN and CDR2 as SYDVKM. This CDR3 has 14 residues. Trimming stripped 6 bases from V and 0 bases from J, with 8 bases between. The CDR3 nucleotides are TGTGCCAGCAGGGGACAAACGAACACCGGGGAGCTGTTTTTT. It codes for CASRGQTNTGELFF. Using reference TRBV28 and TRBJ2-2 for the parts outside the CDR3, the full variable domain is DVKVTQSSRYLVKRTGEKVFLECVQDMDHENMFWYRQDPGLGLRLIYFSYDVKMKEKGDIPEGYSVSREKKERFSLILESASTNQTSMYLCASRGQTNTGELFFGEGSRLTVL.

The gene calls are TRBV2 and TRBJ1-5; TRBD1 matches at 12 bases. Per the germline V gene, CDR1 is SNHLY and CDR2 is FYNNEI. V was pared by 8 bases and J by 6 bases, with 5 bases of the junction left unmatched. The CDR3 runs 14 residues. The CDR3 DNA is TGTGCCAGCGCGGGACAGGGGGCGGGTCAGCCCCAGCATTTT. Protein sequence: CASAGQGAGQPQHF. Supplemented by reference TRBV2 and TRBJ1-5, the full variable domain reads EPEVTQTPSHQVTQMGQEVILRCVPISNHLYFYWYRQILGQKVEFLVSFYNNEISEKSEIFDDQFSVERPDGSNFTLKIRSTKLEDSAMYFCASAGQGAGQPQHFGDGTRLSIL.

The chain joins TRBV7-3 to TRBJ2-2; a possible D gene is TRBD1 (6 bases). The germline gives CDR1 SGHTA, CDR2 FQGTGA. The CDR3 runs 17 residues. V lost 5 bases and J 5 bases, leaving 21 bases between the germline ends. CDR3 sequence (DNA): TGTGCCAGCAGCCATCATCGACAGGTGAGGGGAACCGGGGAGCTGTTTTTT. Translating gives CASSHHRQVRGTGELFF. Variable domain in full (rest from reference TRBV7-3 and TRBJ2-2): GAGVSQTPSNKVTEKGKYVELRCDPISGHTALYWYRQSLGQGPEFLIYFQGTGAADDSGLPNDRFFAVRPEGSVSTLKIQRTERGDSAVYLCASSHHRQVRGTGELFFGEGSRLTVL.

The chain links TRBV10-2 to TRBJ2-7; 7 bases are a match to TRBD2. Germline trimming cut 1 base from V and 1 base from J; bases unmatched to any gene: 13. CDR1 and CDR2 (germline): WSHSY, SAAADI. This CDR3 comprises 18 residues. The CDR3 coding sequence is TGCGCCAGCAGTGAGTTTAGAGGGAGGGGCGTTCGTTCCTACGAGCAGTACTTC. This codes for CASSEFRGRGVRSYEQYF.

The rearrangement uses TRBV4-1 and TRBJ1-5; no reliable D call. CDR3 length: 15 amino acids. V lost 1 base and J 6 bases, leaving 13 bases between the germline ends. Germline CDR1 is MGHRA and CDR2 is YSYEKL. CDR3 bases: TGCGCCAGCAGCCAAGTAATTTGGCAGCCTCAGCCCCAGCATTTT. Amino acid sequence: CASSQVIWQPQPQHF.

The chain employs TRBV28 and TRBJ2-2; D unresolved. Trimming shortened V by 6 bases and J by 0 bases, and 11 bases separated the two germline ends. CDR3 length: 15 amino acids. The germline gives CDR1 MDHEN, CDR2 SYDVKM. CDR3 bases: TGTGCCAGCAGACTTTATCACGCGAACACCGGGGAGCTGTTTTTT. Protein product: CASRLYHANTGELFF.